These 18 T cell receptor beta chains originate from one sample sequenced in a study of blood T cell repertoires in COVID-19. Sequencing was performed with immunoSEQ multiplex PCR; in TCRdb, only in-frame clones are kept and a portion is missing. The table includes approximately 13,000 clones, roughly 85% detected once. The sample taken for sequencing was peripheral blood. All receptors derive from a human donor in a cohort sampled during active COVID-19.

The CDR3 DNA reads TGTGCCAGCAGCCTCGGGACTAGCGGGATACAAGAGACCCAGTACTTC. Translation: CASSLGTSGIQETQYF. This chain joins TRBV7-6 and TRBJ2-5, with 13 bases fitting TRBD2. Germline values: CDR1 SGHVS, CDR2 FNYEAQ. The junction had 5 bases not matched to a gene; V was cut back by 5 bases and J by 2 bases. This CDR3 has 16 amino acids.

The V gene is TRBV4-2, the J gene TRBJ2-5, with 9 bases fitting TRBD2. Per germline, CDR1 LGHNA and CDR2 YNFKEQ. The CDR3 runs to 15 residues. V shed 4 bases and J 5 bases; nucleotides not matched to a gene: 8. This CDR3 is CASSRGAGGGETQYF. CDR3 nucleotide sequence: TGTGCCAGCAGCCGAGGAGCGGGGGGAGGCGAGACCCAGTACTTC.

The CDR3 coding sequence is TGTGCCAGCAGTTTATCTCTCCAGCCCCAGCATTTT. Protein product: CASSLSLQPQHF. The V and J genes are TRBV28 and TRBJ1-5; D not certain. Germline V gene data show CDR1 as MDHEN and CDR2 as SYDVKM. V was clipped by 1 base and J by 7 bases, with 5 bases between them. The CDR3 is 12 residues long. Using reference TRBV28 and TRBJ1-5 for the parts outside the CDR3, the full variable domain is DVKVTQSSRYLVKRTGEKVFLECVQDMDHENMFWYRQDPGLGLRLIYFSYDVKMKEKGDIPEGYSVSREKKERFSLILESASTNQTSMYLCASSLSLQPQHFGDGTRLSIL.

This sequence joins TRBV7-3 and TRBJ2-1; TRBD1 agrees at 8 bases. Per the germline V gene, CDR1 is SGHTA and CDR2 is FQGTGA. V lost 3 bases to trimming and J lost 10 bases; unmatched junction nucleotides: 8. This CDR3 has 14 residues. The CDR3: CASSFQDRVGEQFF. The CDR3 DNA is TGTGCCAGCAGCTTCCAGGACAGGGTCGGAGAGCAGTTCTTC. Full variable domain (remainder filled in from reference TRBV7-3 and TRBJ2-1): GAGVSQTPSNKVTEKGKYVELRCDPISGHTALYWYRQSLGQGPEFLIYFQGTGAADDSGLPNDRFFAVRPEGSVSTLKIQRTERGDSAVYLCASSFQDRVGEQFFGPGTRLTVL.

In its sample, this clone was seen once. The J gene is TRBJ2-1, the V gene TRBV11-2; 9 bases match TRBD2. The CDR3 is 15 amino acids. V dropped 4 bases and J dropped 5; count of bases not matched to a gene: 6. Germline values: CDR1 SGHAT, CDR2 FQNNGV. The CDR3 spells CASSSGREGHNEQFF. CDR3 coding DNA: TGTGCCAGCAGCTCGGGGCGGGAGGGCCACAATGAGCAGTTCTTC.

This clone appeared a few times. The chain combines TRBV19 with TRBJ2-5; D not resolved. CDR1 is LNHDA, CDR2 SQIVND, per germline (reference sequence). The CDR3 has 15 residues. Trimming shortened V by 7 bases and J by 4 bases, and 19 bases separated the two germline ends. The CDR3 DNA reads as TGTGCCAGTAAGATAGCAGCTCTCTCCTTAGAGACCCAGTACTTC. Its translation: CASKIAALSLETQYF.

The chain employs TRBV5-6 and TRBJ1-2, with a tentative D call TRBD1 (6 bases). Germline CDR1 reads SGHDT; CDR2 reads YYEEEE. V lost 5 bases and J 4 bases, leaving 12 bases between the germline ends. The CDR3 has 13 amino acids. CDR3 sequence (DNA): TGTGCCAGCAGAAAAGGACAGCGCTATGGCTACACCTTC. Translating gives CASRKGQRYGYTF. Full variable domain (missing parts from reference TRBV5-6 and TRBJ1-2): DAGVTQSPTHLIKTRGQQVTLRCSPKSGHDTVSWYQQALGQGPQFIFQYYEEEERQRGNFPDRFSGHQFPNYSSELNVNALLLGDSALYLCASRKGQRYGYTFGSGTRLTVV.

The V call is TRBV4-1, the J call TRBJ1-4, with 7 bases that match TRBD1. V gave up 0 bases and J gave up 6 bases; unmatched junction bases: 19. Looked up from germline, CDR1 is MGHRA and CDR2 is YSYEKL. The CDR3 extends over 20 amino acids. The CDR3 sequence: CASSQETGTGNGGKYEKLFF. CDR3 bases: TGCGCCAGCAGCCAAGAGACAGGGACGGGTAATGGGGGCAAATATGAAAAACTGTTTTTT.

The rearrangement uses TRBV5-1 and TRBJ2-1, with 7 bases lining up with TRBD2. Unmatched junction bases numbered 7, after V lost 4 bases and J lost 6 bases. The CDR3 spans 14 residues. In germline, CDR1 is SGHRS, CDR2 YFSETQ. The CDR3 loop is CASSRPSGLNEQFF. CDR3 sequence (DNA): TGCGCCAGCAGCCGCCCTAGCGGACTCAATGAGCAGTTCTTC.

The V gene is TRBV5-4, the J gene TRBJ2-1, with a possible D match to TRBD2 (6 bases). Germline-derived CDR1 and CDR2 are SGHNT and YYREEE (reference sequence). This CDR3 is built from 15 residues. Deletions cut 3 bases from V and 1 base from J, with 11 bases between. In DNA, the CDR3 is TGTGCCAGCAGCTACCCCCGGGGGTCCTACAATGAGCAGTTCTTC. Its translation is CASSYPRGSYNEQFF.

This chain links TRBV6-2 or TRBV6-3 with TRBJ1-6; D remains unclear. The length of the CDR3 is 17 residues. V lost 0 bases and J 13 bases, leaving 22 bases between the germline ends. Germline V CDR1 and CDR2: MNHEY, SVGEGT. The CDR3 here is CASSYSILVAGLDPLHF. Written as DNA, the CDR3 is TGTGCCAGCAGTTACTCGATCTTAGTAGCGGGCTTGGACCCCCTCCACTTT.

The chain recombines TRBV7-2 with TRBJ2-3; 8 bases agree with TRBD2. This CDR3 contains 16 residues. The J segment lost 4 bases and the V segment lost 1 base, leaving 7 bases of the junction unmatched. Per germline, CDR1 SGHTA and CDR2 FQGNSA. The CDR3: CASSLEVGGASDTQYF. DNA for the CDR3: TGTGCCAGCAGCTTAGAAGTCGGGGGGGCTTCAGATACGCAGTATTTT. The whole variable domain, filled in from reference TRBV7-2 and TRBJ2-3, reads GAGVSQSPSNKVTEKGKDVELRCDPISGHTALYWYRQSLGQGLEFLIYFQGNSAPDKSGLPSDRFSAERTGGSVSTLTIQRTQQEDSAVYLCASSLEVGGASDTQYFGPGTRLTVL.

The chain combines TRBV6-6 with TRBJ2-5; 11 bases line up with TRBD2. Germline trimming cut 2 bases from V and 5 bases from J; bases unmatched to any gene: 4. In germline, CDR1 is MNHNY, CDR2 SVGAGI (reference sequence). The CDR3 has 15 residues. The CDR3 DNA reads as TGTGCCAGCAGTTACGTAGCGGGGGGGGCGGAGACCCAGTACTTC. Encoded protein: CASSYVAGGAETQYF.

The chain recombines TRBV2 with TRBJ1-3, with 8 bases fitting TRBD1. V shed 6 bases and J 0 bases; nucleotides not matched to a gene: 4. CDR1 and CDR2 (germline): SNHLY, FYNNEI. The CDR3 is 15 amino acids. The CDR3 coding sequence is TGTGCCAGCAGGACAGGGGTTTTCTCTGGAAACACCATATATTTT. Its translation: CASRTGVFSGNTIYF.

This clone was detected once. CDR3 protein: CASSHAPLTSGTATGELFF. DNA for the CDR3: TGTGCCAGCAGCCACGCTCCCCTTACTAGCGGGACGGCCACCGGGGAGCTGTTTTTT. The rearrangement joins TRBV4-2 to TRBJ2-2; TRBD2 aligns across 10 bases. The J segment lost 4 bases and the V segment lost 3 bases, leaving 14 bases of the junction unmatched. CDR1 and CDR2 (germline): LGHNA, YNFKEQ. The CDR3 loop spans 19 amino acids.

The rearrangement uses TRBV2 and TRBJ1-5, with 8 bases identical to TRBD1. The CDR3 contains 15 residues. From germline, CDR1 is SNHLY and CDR2 FYNNEI. Germline trimming cut 5 bases from V and 2 bases from J; bases unmatched to any gene: 5. The CDR3 spells CASSRTGYGNQPQHF. CDR3 bases: TGTGCCAGCAGTAGGACAGGGTACGGCAATCAGCCCCAGCATTTT. The complete variable domain, with remaining parts taken from reference TRBV2 and TRBJ1-5, reads EPEVTQTPSHQVTQMGQEVILRCVPISNHLYFYWYRQILGQKVEFLVSFYNNEISEKSEIFDDQFSVERPDGSNFTLKIRSTKLEDSAMYFCASSRTGYGNQPQHFGDGTRLSIL.

This chain uses TRBV18 with TRBJ2-7; TRBD2 might be the D (6 bases). This CDR3 region has 15 residues. Germline CDR1 is KGHSH and CDR2 is LQKENI. The V gene lost 4 bases and the J gene lost 3 bases, with 16 bases spanning the gap. This CDR3 is CASSLPGGVFYEQYF. The CDR3 nucleotides are TGTGCCAGCTCACTACCCGGCGGGGTCTTCTACGAGCAGTACTTC.

V and J are TRBV19 and TRBJ1-3; 7 bases map to TRBD1. The CDR3 sequence is 16 residues long. V lost 7 bases and J lost 4; bases outside the gene matches: 13. In germline, CDR1 is LNHDA, CDR2 SQIVND (reference sequence). The CDR3 DNA sequence: TGTGCCAGTACCCGAGATGAGGGGGCAGGAGGAAACACCATATATTTT. This encodes CASTRDEGAGGNTIYF.